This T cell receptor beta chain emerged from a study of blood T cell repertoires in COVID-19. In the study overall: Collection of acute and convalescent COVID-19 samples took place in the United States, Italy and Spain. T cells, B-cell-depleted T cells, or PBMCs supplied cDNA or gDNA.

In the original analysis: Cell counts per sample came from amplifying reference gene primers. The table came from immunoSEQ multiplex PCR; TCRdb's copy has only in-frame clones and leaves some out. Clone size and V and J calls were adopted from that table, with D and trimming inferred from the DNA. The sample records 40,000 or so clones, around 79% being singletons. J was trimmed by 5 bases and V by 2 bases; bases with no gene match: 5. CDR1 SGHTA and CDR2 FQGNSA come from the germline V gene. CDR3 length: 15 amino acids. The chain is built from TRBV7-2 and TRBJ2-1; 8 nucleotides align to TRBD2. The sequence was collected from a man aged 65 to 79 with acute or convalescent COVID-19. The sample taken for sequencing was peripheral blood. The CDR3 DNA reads TGTGCCAGCAGCTTAACTAGCGGCACCCACAATGAGCAGTTCTTC. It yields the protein CASSLTSGTHNEQFF.